This is a list of T cell receptor beta chains from one sample in a study of blood T cell repertoires in COVID-19. Data came from immunoSEQ multiplex PCR; TCRdb stores just in-frame clones and leaves some out. The repertoire includes some 160,000 clones, around four fifths of them detected once, and 5% to 8.5% sits in the top ten. Sequencing was performed on peripheral blood. The receptors were gathered from a man aged 65-85 years with active or convalescent COVID-19. Each CDR3 is given with its conserved first and last residue. The D gene is left open where the match is weak. Some rows have no size entry. The others give once, few or many, or a class for an expanded clone.

TRBJ2-5,once,TRBV7-9,TRBD1,TGTGCCAGCAGTGGACAGGGAGATTTTACGGAGACCCAGTACTTC,CASSGQGDFTETQYF
TRBJ1-1,-,TRBV7-3,TRBD1,TGTGCCAGCAGCTTGGACGGGACAGGGACCGCAGAAGCTTTCTTT,CASSLDGTGTAEAFF
TRBJ2-5,-,TRBV18,TRBD2,TGTGCCAGCTCACCACCTGCGGGGGGCTCCCAAGAGACCCAGTACTTC,CASSPPAGGSQETQYF
TRBJ1-2,-,TRBV7-2,-,TGTGCCAGCAGCTTAGGGCGGCAGCTGATCTATGGCTACACCTTC,CASSLGRQLIYGYTF
TRBJ2-1,-,TRBV7-2,TRBD2,TGTGCCAGCAGTCTAGCGGGGGCCGACAATGAGCAGTTCTTC,CASSLAGADNEQFF
TRBJ1-1,-,TRBV2,-,TGTGCCAGCAGTGGACTACTGAACACTGAAGCTTTCTTT,CASSGLLNTEAFF
TRBJ2-7,-,TRBV5-1,TRBD2,TGCGCCAGCAGCGGGGGAGGGAGCCCCTACGAGCAGTACTTC,CASSGGGSPYEQYF
TRBJ2-7,-,TRBV15,-,TGTGCCACCAGCAAGGGAGTTCTCTACGAGCAGTACTTC,CATSKGVLYEQYF
TRBJ2-1,few,TRBV7-9,TRBD2,TGTGCCAGCAGCGTTAGCGGGGGGTTCTACAATGAGCAGTTCTTC,CASSVSGGFYNEQFF
TRBJ2-3,-,TRBV7-9,TRBD2,TGTGCCAGCAGCTCGGGACTAGCGGAGATCACAGATACGCAGTATTTT,CASSSGLAEITDTQYF
TRBJ1-1,-,TRBV10-2,-,TGCGCCAGCAGTGATGGGGGCTCTGAAGCTTTCTTT,CASSDGGSEAFF
TRBJ1-3,-,TRBV5-1,-,TGCGCCAGCAGCTTGGAACAGGAAAACACCATATATTTT,CASSLEQENTIYF
TRBJ1-2,-,TRBV27,TRBD1,TGTGCCAGCAGTCTCGGCCCGGGACAGGGGATGAGGAATGGCTACACCTTC,CASSLGPGQGMRNGYTF
TRBJ2-5,-,TRBV7-2,TRBD2,TGTGCCAGCAGCTCAACCCCTCTAGCGGGAGTAGGAGAGACCCAGTACTTC,CASSSTPLAGVGETQYF
TRBJ2-5,-,TRBV18,-,TGTGCCAGCTCACCTCGAAGGGGAGAGACCCAGTACTTC,CASSPRRGETQYF
TRBJ2-2,-,TRBV25-1,TRBD2,TGTGCCAGCAGCACCGGCCCCGGCCTAGCGGTGGTCGGGGAGCTGTTTTTT,CASSTGPGLAVVGELFF
TRBJ1-3,few,TRBV9,-,TGTGCCAGCAGCACCTCGGGGAGCTCTGGAAACACCATATATTTT,CASSTSGSSGNTIYF
TRBJ1-6,-,TRBV4-1,TRBD1,TGCGCCAGCAGCCAACCAACCCGGACAGGGAGGGATTCACCCCTCCACTTT,CASSQPTRTGRDSPLHF
TRBJ1-3,-,TRBV30,-,TGTGCCTGGGGACAGTTCTCTGGAAACACCATATATTTT,CAWGQFSGNTIYF
TRBJ1-4,-,TRBV9,-,TGTGCCAGCAGCGTAGGGGGGCAAGGCGAAAAACTGTTTTTT,CASSVGGQGEKLFF
TRBJ2-7,-,TRBV7-2,TRBD2,TGTGCCAGCAGCTCCGTAGCGAGCCTAGCGGGGGAATCCTCCGAGCAGTACTTC,CASSSVASLAGESSEQYF
TRBJ2-2,once,TRBV5-1,TRBD1,TGCGCCAGCAGCCCCAGGACAGGGGGAAACACCGGGGAGCTGTTTTTT,CASSPRTGGNTGELFF